Listed below are T cell receptor beta chains from one sample, sequenced in a study of blood T cell repertoires in COVID-19. Only in-frame clones appear in the TCRdb table, and some are missing; sequencing was by immunoSEQ multiplex PCR. The sample has some 120,000 clones, around 76% seen once; the top ten hold 10% to 13%. The material sequenced was peripheral blood. These receptors all come from a human donor in a cohort sampled during active COVID-19. Each CDR3 is given with its conserved first and last residue. D genes are given only for firm matches. Clone size is not always given. Where it is, it says once, few, many or a class for expanded clones.

D gene	clone size	V gene	J gene	CDR3 protein	CDR3 DNA
TRBD1	-	TRBV2	TRBJ1-1	CASAGQGSEAFF	TGTGCCAGCGCAGGACAGGGCTCTGAAGCTTTCTTT
TRBD1	-	TRBV7-2	TRBJ2-5	CASSLGQGETQYF	TGTGCCAGCAGCCTGGGACAGGGAGAGACCCAGTACTTC
TRBD1	-	TRBV7-9	TRBJ2-7	CASSLRQGGAGEQYF	TGTGCCAGCAGCTTACGTCAAGGGGGCGCGGGCGAGCAGTACTTC
TRBD2	-	TRBV11-2	TRBJ2-7	CASSFSSGLAGEEQYF	TGTGCCAGCAGCTTCTCTAGCGGACTAGCGGGGGAAGAGCAGTACTTC
TRBD1	-	TRBV5-6	TRBJ1-1	CASSSFDRVDTEAFF	TGTGCCAGCAGCTCCTTCGACAGGGTCGACACTGAAGCTTTCTTT
-	-	TRBV2	TRBJ2-1	CASSRAGIREQFF	TGTGCCAGCAGTAGAGCAGGGATTCGTGAGCAGTTCTTC
TRBD1	-	TRBV4-1	TRBJ1-2	CASSPDRDGYGYTF	TGCGCCAGCAGCCCGGACAGGGATGGGTATGGCTACACCTTC
TRBD1	-	TRBV2	TRBJ1-1	CASRGQGGTEAFF	TGTGCCAGCAGAGGACAGGGGGGAACTGAAGCTTTCTTT
TRBD1	-	TRBV30	TRBJ1-2	CAWVTGAYNYGYTF	TGTGCCTGGGTAACAGGGGCTTACAACTATGGCTACACCTTC
TRBD1	-	TRBV6-4	TRBJ1-2	CASSTTGARRFSGYTF	TGTGCCAGCAGTACGACAGGGGCAAGACGGTTTTCTGGCTACACCTTC
TRBD1	once	TRBV3-1/TRBV3-2	TRBJ1-4	CASSPTGQKEKLFF	TGTGCCAGCAGCCCGACAGGGCAGAAGGAAAAACTGTTTTTT
TRBD1	-	TRBV6-6	TRBJ1-6	CASTLDRGNSPLHF	TGTGCCAGCACCCTGGACAGGGGAAATTCACCCCTCCACTTT
-	-	TRBV27	TRBJ2-2	CASSSNTGELFF	TGTGCCAGCAGTTCTAACACCGGGGAGCTGTTTTTT
-	-	TRBV10-3	TRBJ1-4	CAISESGAANEKLFF	TGTGCCATCAGTGAGTCGGGAGCAGCTAATGAAAAACTGTTTTTT
TRBD2	-	TRBV15	TRBJ2-7	CATSRVREVITYEQYF	TGTGCCACCAGCAGAGTTCGGGAGGTAATAACCTACGAGCAGTACTTC
-	-	TRBV2	TRBJ1-1	CASRREGSGGAEAFF	TGTGCCAGCAGGAGGGAGGGGAGCGGAGGGGCTGAAGCTTTCTTT
TRBD1	-	TRBV18	TRBJ2-7	CASSPGTGDYEQYF	TGTGCCAGCTCACCCGGGACAGGGGATTACGAGCAGTACTTC
TRBD1	-	TRBV18	TRBJ2-7	CASSPSPGQRTYEQYF	TGTGCCAGCTCCCCTTCTCCGGGACAGAGAACCTACGAGCAGTACTTC
TRBD2	once	TRBV19	TRBJ2-5	CASSRLAGVVETQYF	TGTGCCAGTAGTCGACTAGCGGGGGTTGTAGAGACCCAGTACTTC
-	-	TRBV6-4	TRBJ1-2	CASSPDHTRTHGYTF	TGTGCCAGCAGCCCGGACCATACTAGGACTCATGGCTACACCTTC
TRBD1	-	TRBV6-1	TRBJ1-6	CASRAGGSSYNSPLHF	TGTGCCAGCCGTGCAGGGGGCAGCTCCTATAATTCACCCCTCCACTTT
TRBD2	few	TRBV24-1	TRBJ2-6	CATSDGRGPSGANVLTF	TGTGCCACCAGTGATGGGAGGGGACCCTCTGGGGCCAACGTCCTGACTTTC
TRBD1	-	TRBV11-1	TRBJ1-4	CASSRDRSYEKLFF	TGTGCCAGCAGCCGGGACAGGAGCTATGAAAAACTGTTTTTT
-	-	TRBV7-8	TRBJ1-5	CASSLAGGGTERVNQPQHF	TGTGCCAGCAGCTTAGCGGGAGGGGGAACCGAGAGAGTCAATCAGCCCCAGCATTTT
-	-	TRBV25-1	TRBJ1-6	CASSGITGQSSYNSPLHF	TGTGCCAGCAGTGGAATTACAGGGCAAAGCTCCTATAATTCACCCCTCCACTTT
TRBD1	once	TRBV28	TRBJ1-5	CASSPSGQARLQPQHF	TGTGCCAGCAGTCCGTCCGGACAGGCCAGATTGCAGCCCCAGCATTTT
-	few	TRBV5-1	TRBJ1-1	CASSTGTPPNTEAFF	TGCGCCAGCAGCACCGGGACACCACCGAACACTGAAGCTTTCTTT
TRBD1	-	TRBV5-8	TRBJ1-2	CASSLVRTGGIGYTF	TGTGCCAGCAGCTTGGTCAGGACAGGGGGCATTGGCTACACCTTC
TRBD1	-	TRBV27	TRBJ2-7	CASSSRQGVVYEQYF	TGTGCCAGCAGTTCTAGACAGGGCGTCGTCTACGAGCAGTACTTC
TRBD1	-	TRBV9	TRBJ1-6	CASSVEGQGQGSPFHF	TGTGCCAGCAGCGTAGAAGGGCAGGGACAGGGTTCACCCTTCCACTTT
-	-	TRBV11-2	TRBJ1-3	CASSLVGLSGNTIYF	TGTGCCAGCAGCTTAGTTGGGCTTTCTGGAAACACCATATATTTT
TRBD1	-	TRBV10-3	TRBJ1-3	CAISEGTGDSGNTIYF	TGTGCCATCAGTGAAGGGACAGGGGACTCTGGAAACACCATATATTTT
-	-	TRBV28	TRBJ2-5	CASSLDRLRETQYF	TGTGCCAGCAGTTTAGACAGGCTTAGGGAGACCCAGTACTTC
-	-	TRBV11-2	TRBJ2-5	CASSPSTGAQYQETQYF	TGTGCCAGCAGCCCATCAACAGGAGCCCAGTACCAAGAGACCCAGTACTTC
-	-	TRBV12-3/TRBV12-4	TRBJ1-1	CASSLKAGSEAFF	TGTGCCAGCAGTTTGAAGGCGGGTTCTGAAGCTTTCTTT